The entry that follows covers one T cell receptor (beta chain) sequence. The antigen it binds to is not known. Base-call qualities are not available, and no considerably larger clone is one nucleotide away. The cohort consisted of approximately 670 healthy bone marrow donors. All cohort members were sampled while nominally healthy, although unrecorded immune exposures were likely present. The donor was CMV seropositive and belonged to the group of a few hundred seropositive cohort members. A peripheral blood sample was collected from each donor, and TCR beta sequencing was performed on peripheral blood mononuclear cells. Genomic DNA was extracted from the blood cell samples with the Qiagen DNeasy Blood Extraction Kit. This sample is part of a study of cytomegalovirus exposure and HLA in healthy donors (dated by TCRdb to about 2017). Concerning the study at large: An earlier analysis of roughly 610 of the donors reported 276 Gb of sequence data and some 110 million unique TCR beta sequences obtained from around 190 million T cells. In addition to the first cohort of several hundred subjects, a separate validation cohort of around 110 different subjects was used. A later analysis re-analyzed previously published TCR beta repertoires from roughly 600 donors and added high-resolution HLA genotyping to study TCR occurrence patterns. The study used immunosequencing to profile the T cell repertoires of approximately 630 subjects and linked those repertoires to cytomegalovirus serostatus. In the later analysis, no new phenotypic data were used to find candidate immune exposures; instead, reliance was placed on TCR beta sequences and their occurrence across donors. Donor age, sex, ethnicity and CMV serostatus were collected together with the repertoire data. Every discovery cohort repertoire had been produced on one sequencing platform. An earlier analysis of 587 of the donors applied high-throughput TCR beta sequencing to assess whether each TCR beta V gene segment acted as functional or pseudogenic. To predict cytomegalovirus infection status, the study combined high-throughput TCR immunosequencing, statistical association of individual TCRs with disease status, and machine learning. Class I and class II HLA loci were covered by the typing at four-digit resolution. The aim of the study was to test whether cataloging public T cell receptors could identify signatures of past pathogen exposure. Among some 400 genotyped donors of the cohort, an average of approximately 220,000 unique TCR beta nucleotide sequences was sequenced per donor, of which approximately 18% were non-productive. Around 330 gigabases of sequencing data and about 92 million unique TCR sequences made up an early release that covered 500 to 650 HLA-typed donors. Five DR-DQ haplotypes were treated as single units for association and clustering because of strong linkage in the cohort. In a later genetic analysis, genome-wide SNP genotypes for about three fifths of the 666 donors were used, and that subset was treated as a discovery cohort. Typing coverage varied by locus: roughly 620-640 donors for A, B, C, DRB1 and DQB1; some 520 for DQA1; more than 600 for DPA1; around 450 for DPB1. The genetic ancestry cluster associated with self-reported Caucasian donors included 81% of the roughly 400 genotyped donors. What the work shows at the level of the full study, not this receptor alone: The earlier analysis of 587 of the donors excluded roughly 16 rarely observed V segments, including chromosome 9 orphons, because counts were too low. The cohort was sequenced for TCR beta chains only, and without alpha or paired-chain data the features that could be detected were limited. The only immune exposure information available for the cohort was CMV serostatus. A cluster of highly shared sequence variants was judged likely to represent a technical artifact of the sequencing pipeline. According to a later analysis, parvovirus B19, influenza, CMV and Epstein-Barr virus appeared linked to several top co-occurrence clusters. At a false discovery rate of 0.05, a later analysis linked around 17,000 TCR beta sequences to specific HLA alleles. The presence/absence analyses assumed that sequencing depth was roughly uniform across donors, and that assumption may not be true. According to a later analysis, most CMV-associated TCR beta chains appeared to be HLA-restricted, and the HLA associations seemed to be driven largely by CMV exposure. While some public TCRs were present in many individuals, most TCR sequences turned up only very rarely across donors. A further reported finding was that TCR beta sequences accurately predicted the HLA-A and HLA-B alleles for most subjects in the first cohort. A later genetic analysis reported fewer N-insertions in productive TCRs among donors in an Asian-associated ancestry cluster than the roughly 700-donor mean. In vitro tests confirmed that a few of the cytomegalovirus-associated TCR beta chains recognize cytomegalovirus antigens. A later analysis found that HLA-associated TCR beta chains were more clonally expanded and had lower generation probabilities than equally common non-associated chains. Assigning TCR associations to individual alleles was difficult when HLA alleles, especially DR and DQ, strongly co-occurred. The classifier was reported to diagnose cytomegalovirus status with high specificity and sensitivity in both the original and validation cohorts. In an earlier analysis of some 540 of the donors, most TCR beta V segments appeared in productive rearrangements about 87% or about 30% of the time, broadly matching IMGT annotations. According to the authors, the approach could potentially be generalized to other disease states and immunological phenotypes. In a later analysis, TCR association rates were found to vary across HLA loci, with the most associated TCRs seen for DRB1 alleles and the fewest for HLA-C alleles. A later genetic analysis associated a missense DCLRE1C variant with V-gene and J-gene trimming of TCR beta chains, and an independent cohort replicated the association. In the study, around 150 TCR beta chains were listed as associated with cytomegalovirus. Because some donors lacked HLA typing at each locus, the association tests relied only on the typed subset. Correlated functional status among segregating V segments might reflect linkage disequilibrium, but an unknown experimental factor could not be ruled out.

Library preparation used the immunoSEQ multiplex PCR assay. For the multiplex PCR, a mixture combining 60 forward primers for TCR Vbeta segments and 13 reverse primers for TCR Jbeta segments was used. Amplification of the CDR3 region of rearranged TCR beta genes was performed with a multiplex PCR assay on genomic DNA. The amplified TCR beta libraries were sequenced on the Illumina HiSeq System as 87-base-pair reads. In the paper's pipeline: Across the 670 or so repertoires, a later analysis counted some 81 million unique TCR beta chains, about 10 million of which were shared by at least two donors. To remove PCR and sequencing errors, raw reads were error-corrected and collapsed into unique sequences using a nearest-neighbor algorithm that merged closely related sequences. V, D and J gene segments were assigned by aligning CDR3 sequences to IMGT reference sequences. For a sequence to be retained, a match of at least six nucleotides was required to both a V gene segment and a J gene segment. A rearrangement counted as productive if the CDR3 had no stop codons and remained in frame with V and J, and every other rearrangement counted as non-productive. CDR3 was defined by IMGT convention, running from the second conserved V-encoded cysteine to the conserved J-encoded phenylalanine. In an earlier analysis of approximately 590 of the donors, sequences lacking an unambiguous match to a single V gene segment were excluded. An earlier analysis of 550 to 650 of the donors classified V segments as functional when productive rearrangements were above 56.7% and as segregating when the standard deviation between donors was above 5%. A statistical classification framework was developed to diagnose cytomegalovirus status using the catalog of TCR beta chain sequences. A later analysis assigned V and J genes by comparing TCR nucleotide sequences with IMGT/GENE-DB human TR gene sequences. Using the TCRdist pipeline, a later analysis assigned CDR3 sequences along with most-parsimonious VDJ recombination scenarios. In a later analysis, each TCR beta chain was defined by its CDR3 amino acid sequence together with its V-gene family, and reads without a unique V-gene family were excluded. To address suspected cross-contamination and a sequencing artifact, a later analysis removed approximately 600 highly shared, low-generation-probability nucleotide sequences. In a later analysis, a clonal expansion index was calculated for each public chain from normalized within-repertoire ranks of inferred template counts. In a later analysis, generation probabilities were computed with a VDJ recombination model fitted to out-of-frame rearrangements, and the resulting probabilities were checked against IGoR. In a later analysis, hypergeometric tests were used to score TCR-TCR, TCR-HLA and TCR-CMV co-occurrence, with a repertoire-size bias correction applied to TCR pairs. In a later analysis, false discovery rates were estimated by permuting HLA or CMV assignments 20 times. In a later analysis, co-occurring TCRs were grouped using DBSCAN, with TCRdist sequence similarity added in when clustering inside HLA-allele-positive subsets. Repertoires with fewer than 30,000 or more than 120,000 public chains were left out of co-occurrence clustering, as were a handful of repertoires with anomalous nucleotide sharing. In its TCRdb copy, this immuneACCESS table keeps in-frame sequences only and misses some clones. Where compared with another copy, unresolved V genes explain less than half of these, and the others have no known cause. That table gives V, J and clone size, and the DNA gave D and trimming. The sample data list about 160,000 clones, and about 81% of these were observed just once. Almost 3% of the sample belongs to the ten largest clones.

The sample consisted of PBMCs. This TCR came from a woman aged 45-59 years in good health and CMV-seropositive.

The DNA is as follows: TGTGCCAGTAGTATGTTTGGGCCAGAAAATTCACCCCTCCACTTT. The translation is CASSMFGPENSPLHF. The chain uses TRBV19 and TRBJ1-6; the D segment cannot be called with confidence. CDR1 and CDR2 are read off the germline V gene (reference sequence) as LNHDA and SQIVND. Taken from cysteine to phenylalanine, the CDR3 has 15 residues. The retained sequence is limited to the CDR3, 45 bases, with the frame set at the first base. Relative to germline, V is 3 bases shorter and J is 7 bases shorter, with 13 bases between their ends.